A selection of T cell receptor beta chains follows, all from one sample in a study of regulatory T cells in long-lasting Graves disease. TCRdb recomputed calls from the multiplex PCR reads with MiXCR, one row per CDR3 protein. The repertoire holds 250,000 to 400,000 distinct CDR3 sequences, with more than 15% as singletons. The source material was peripheral blood mononuclear cells (PBMCs), sampled at new diagnosis, from a patient treated with antithyroid drugs. Receptors originate from a female donor with Graves disease. CDR3s leave out the opening cysteine and the closing phenylalanine or tryptophan.

V: TRBV6-5; J: TRBJ1-5; CDR3: ASSYLTGGNQPQH
V: TRBV7-8; J: TRBJ1-5; CDR3: ASSLVAEDRYNQPQH
V: TRBV2; J: TRBJ2-3; CDR3: ASRQGALTDTQY
V: TRBV3-1; J: TRBJ2-7; CDR3: ASSRRGRETHEQY
V: TRBV16; J: TRBJ1-1; CDR3: ASSQSGGEVF
V: TRBV6-5; J: TRBJ2-7; CDR3: ASSYGQGTYEQY
V: TRBV5-6; J: TRBJ2-2; CDR3: ASSLAVTGELF
V: TRBV5-1; J: TRBJ2-5; CDR3: ASSLAVSAAQETQY
V: TRBV10-3; J: TRBJ1-4; CDR3: AISAGTGGTFVNEKLF
V: TRBV28; J: TRBJ1-2; CDR3: ASSLLGGYGYT
V: TRBV18; J: TRBJ1-5; CDR3: ASSPRQGRQPQH
V: TRBV20-1; J: TRBJ2-1; CDR3: SARPRGDNEQF
V: TRBV20-1; J: TRBJ2-2; CDR3: SARDPPGELF
V: TRBV7-8; J: TRBJ1-2; CDR3: ASSPKGLYGYT
V: TRBV20-1; J: TRBJ2-7; CDR3: SALRQGRALNEQY
V: TRBV7-9; J: TRBJ2-7; CDR3: ASSLESRDISF
V: TRBV28; J: -; CDR3: ASSFGKAPPYEQY
V: TRBV19; J: TRBJ2-1; CDR3: ASSTRGTSGRDEQF
V: TRBV11-2; J: TRBJ2-2; CDR3: ASSLVGAIAGELF
V: TRBV25-1; J: TRBJ1-3; CDR3: ASKGGWNTIY
V: TRBV5-1; J: TRBJ2-1; CDR3: ASSLLGLVGEPNEQF
V: TRBV12-3/TRBV12-4; J: TRBJ2-4; CDR3: ASSLLYSRGLTFGKNIQY
V: TRBV29-1; J: TRBJ1-2; CDR3: SVTGGQGNNYGYT
V: TRBV12-3/TRBV12-4; J: TRBJ2-1; CDR3: ASSFLPGGAYNEQF
V: TRBV27; J: TRBJ2-5; CDR3: ASSTKTGRSETQY
V: TRBV9; J: TRBJ2-1; CDR3: ASSVEAGFNEQF
V: TRBV15; J: TRBJ1-4; CDR3: ATSSPSWEVGEKLF
V: TRBV30; J: TRBJ2-7; CDR3: AWNQGQGGEQY
V: TRBV7-2; J: TRBJ2-1; CDR3: ASSSSKRGNSYNEQF
V: TRBV27; J: TRBJ2-7; CDR3: ASSTLGTGSYEQY
V: TRBV10-3; J: TRBJ2-5; CDR3: AIRASGNQETQY
V: TRBV19; J: TRBJ2-7; CDR3: ASSFGQGFDEQY
V: TRBV10-2; J: TRBJ2-7; CDR3: ASSETGGNEQY
V: TRBV18; J: TRBJ2-3; CDR3: ASSPQKRDTDTQY
V: TRBV7-4; J: TRBJ1-5; CDR3: ASSIRVPPTLLNQPQH
V: TRBV29-1; J: TRBJ2-2; CDR3: SVEGFLGTGELF
V: TRBV7-9; J: TRBJ2-1; CDR3: ASSLGYSGTRGNEQF
V: TRBV9; J: TRBJ2-1; CDR3: ASSVGTTGGEQF
V: TRBV2; J: TRBJ2-7; CDR3: ASSDERSYEQY
V: TRBV2; J: TRBJ1-6; CDR3: ASSVGQGASPLH
V: TRBV7-9; J: TRBJ2-1; CDR3: ASERLGGSGEQF
V: TRBV5-1; J: TRBJ2-7; CDR3: ASSPGDSYYEQY
V: TRBV2; J: TRBJ2-1; CDR3: ASPGLAGGRGNEQF
V: TRBV7-7; J: TRBJ2-6; CDR3: ASSSRLSGANVLT
V: TRBV11-3; J: TRBJ2-7; CDR3: ASSRTGAEQY
V: TRBV30; J: TRBJ1-4; CDR3: AWRHGFEEKLF
V: TRBV27; J: TRBJ2-7; CDR3: ASSFRGDNYEQY
V: TRBV12-3/TRBV12-4; J: TRBJ2-5; CDR3: ASSLALIVDRGLQETQY
V: TRBV29-1; J: TRBJ2-5; CDR3: SVVLGLAGFGVGETQY
V: TRBV12-3/TRBV12-4; J: TRBJ2-1; CDR3: ASSPELAGYNEQF
V: TRBV12-3/TRBV12-4; J: TRBJ2-1; CDR3: ASSLTGYNEQF
V: TRBV28; J: TRBJ1-2; CDR3: ASRRPWDRAGYT
V: TRBV19; J: TRBJ2-1; CDR3: ASSRLEILYNEQF
V: TRBV5-1; J: TRBJ1-2; CDR3: ASSLSPEHYGYT
V: TRBV6-1; J: TRBJ2-3; CDR3: ASSPPPGLAGDTQY